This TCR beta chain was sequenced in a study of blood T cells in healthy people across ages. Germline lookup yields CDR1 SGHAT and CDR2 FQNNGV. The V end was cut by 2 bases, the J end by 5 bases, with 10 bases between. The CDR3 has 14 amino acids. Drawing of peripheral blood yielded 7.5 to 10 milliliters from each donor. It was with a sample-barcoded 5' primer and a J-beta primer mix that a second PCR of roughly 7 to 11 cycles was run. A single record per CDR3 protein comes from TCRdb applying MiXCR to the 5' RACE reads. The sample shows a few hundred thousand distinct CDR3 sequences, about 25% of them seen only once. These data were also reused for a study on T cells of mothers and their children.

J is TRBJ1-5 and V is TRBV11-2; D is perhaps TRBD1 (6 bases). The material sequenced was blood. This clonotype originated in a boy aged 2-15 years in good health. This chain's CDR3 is CASSLQTGDQPQHF. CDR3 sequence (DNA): TGTGCCAGCAGCTTACAGACAGGAGATCAGCCCCAGCATTTT.